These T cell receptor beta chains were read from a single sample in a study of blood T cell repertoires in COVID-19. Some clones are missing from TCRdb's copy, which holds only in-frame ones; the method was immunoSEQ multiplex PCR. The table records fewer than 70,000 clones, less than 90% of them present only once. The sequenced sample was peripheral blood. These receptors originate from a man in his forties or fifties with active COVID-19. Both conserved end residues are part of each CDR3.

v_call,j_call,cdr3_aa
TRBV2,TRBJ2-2,CASRREYRWELFF
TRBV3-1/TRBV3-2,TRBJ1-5,CASSPRQGYQPQHF
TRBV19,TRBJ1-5,CASSIYRPQGSDQPQHF
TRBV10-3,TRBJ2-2,CAISPQPTNTGELFF
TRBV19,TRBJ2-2,CASGLAENTGELFF
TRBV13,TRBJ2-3,CASSLASDTQYF
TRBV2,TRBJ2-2,CASSDVGGTGELFF
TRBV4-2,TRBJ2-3,CASSQATKLAGGSLFSTDTQYF
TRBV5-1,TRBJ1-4,CASSNRGRGEKLFF
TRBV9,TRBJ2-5,CASSAPGGRTAQYF
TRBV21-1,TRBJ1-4,CASSKASRRCNEKLFF
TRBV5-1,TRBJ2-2,CASSLVGETNTGELFF
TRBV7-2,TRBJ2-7,CASSFSGTQDEQYF
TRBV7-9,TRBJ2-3,CASSWTGVATDTQYF
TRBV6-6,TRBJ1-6,CASSYSAGGDSPLHF
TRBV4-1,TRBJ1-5,CASSLTPGTGVNNQPQHF
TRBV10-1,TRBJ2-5,CALQGSPNQETQYF
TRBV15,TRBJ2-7,CATSRDREINSYEQYF
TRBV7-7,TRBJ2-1,CASSLGTGTGGNEQFF
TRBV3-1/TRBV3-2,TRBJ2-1,CASSLLGAGESNEQFF
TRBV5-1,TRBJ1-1,CASKRTDATEAFF
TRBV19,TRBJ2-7,CASRIAAGGFPYEQYF
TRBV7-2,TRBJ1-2,CASSLGTAYGYTF
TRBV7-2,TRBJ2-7,CASSRDYSYEQYF
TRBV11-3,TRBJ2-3,CASSDSVDTQYF
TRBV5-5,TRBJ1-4,CASSLEGTGVEKLFF
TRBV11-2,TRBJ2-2,CASSLNKGTGELFF
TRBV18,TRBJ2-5,CASSPSRVETQYF
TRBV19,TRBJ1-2,CASTPRLGATYGYTF
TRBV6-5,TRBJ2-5,CASTLAGGETQYF
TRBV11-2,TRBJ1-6,CASRAFNSPLHF
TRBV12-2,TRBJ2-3,CASRLGGGISDTQYF
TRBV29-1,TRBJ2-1,CSLLAAPNGSSYNEQFF
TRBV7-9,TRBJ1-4,CASSLAEGRRALFF
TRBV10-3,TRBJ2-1,CAISGLAGVDEQFF
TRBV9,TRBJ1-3,CASSAGQGGSGNTIYF
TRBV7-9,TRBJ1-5,CASSKTGGSNQPQHF
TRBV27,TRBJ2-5,CASSQRGETQYF
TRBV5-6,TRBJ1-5,CASSLGQHSNQPQHF
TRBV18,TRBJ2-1,CASSLTEYNEQFF
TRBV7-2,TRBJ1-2,CASTSSRGYGYTF
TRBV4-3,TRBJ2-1,CASSPGDRLKQFF
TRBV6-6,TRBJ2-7,CASSRDRAHEQYF
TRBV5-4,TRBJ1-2,CASSSGQVQSSYGYTF
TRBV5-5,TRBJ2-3,CASSFKEGDTQYF
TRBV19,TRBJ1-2,CASSTELNTGSIYGYTF